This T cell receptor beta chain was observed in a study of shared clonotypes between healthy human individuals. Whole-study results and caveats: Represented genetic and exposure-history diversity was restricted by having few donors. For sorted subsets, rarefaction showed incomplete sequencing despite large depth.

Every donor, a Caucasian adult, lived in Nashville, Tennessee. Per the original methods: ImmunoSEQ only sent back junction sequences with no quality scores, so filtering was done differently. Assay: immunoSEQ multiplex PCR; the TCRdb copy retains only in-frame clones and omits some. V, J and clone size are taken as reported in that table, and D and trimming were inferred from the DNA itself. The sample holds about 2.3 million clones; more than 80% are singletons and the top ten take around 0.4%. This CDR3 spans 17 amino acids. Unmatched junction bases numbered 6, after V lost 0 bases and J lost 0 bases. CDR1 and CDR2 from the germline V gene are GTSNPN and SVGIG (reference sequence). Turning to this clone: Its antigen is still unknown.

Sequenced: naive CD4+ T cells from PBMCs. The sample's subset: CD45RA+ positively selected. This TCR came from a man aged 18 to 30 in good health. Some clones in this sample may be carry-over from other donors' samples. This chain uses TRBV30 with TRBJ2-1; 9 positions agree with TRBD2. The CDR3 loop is CAWSVPGLADSYNEQFF. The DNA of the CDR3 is TGTGCCTGGAGTGTACCGGGACTAGCAGACTCCTACAATGAGCAGTTCTTC.